This entry features one TCR beta chain sequence. Antigen specificity is unknown. The data originate from a study of cytomegalovirus exposure and HLA in healthy donors. Study context: Within an early data release were 65 million to 90 million unique TCRs drawn from HLA-typed donors.

The study, taken as a whole, reports: Donors were assumed by presence/absence analyses to have roughly uniform sequencing depth.

It was with 60 Vbeta and 13 Jbeta primers that the PCR ran. Measured with immunoSEQ multiplex PCR; TCRdb has only the in-frame clones, and not every one. The table has approximately 140,000 clones, around three quarters seen once. The material sequenced was PBMCs. The sequence derives from a man aged 35-49 years in good health and CMV-seropositive.

This CDR3 reads CASSHGGAGNDNEQFF. The DNA for the CDR3 is TGTGCCAGTAGCCATGGGGGAGCGGGAAATGACAATGAGCAGTTCTTC. The J gene is TRBJ2-1, the V gene TRBV19; 7 bases agree with TRBD2. The V segment lost 6 bases and the J segment 5 bases; nucleotides outside the gene matches: 13. Germline assignment: CDR1 LNHDA and CDR2 SQIVND (reference sequence). This CDR3 comprises 16 residues.